Described below is a single T cell receptor beta chain sequence and its context. Its antigen is not known. The data stem from a study of Ad26.COV2.S vaccination and SARS-CoV-2 variants. Study as a whole: Into the muscle, Ad26.COV2.S was dosed once or twice, 56 days apart.

The assay was immunoSEQ multiplex PCR, and TCRdb's table has in-frame clones only and misses some. Of some 370,000 clones listed, under 90% are singletons. As to treatment: around 19 received Ad26.COV2.S at low or high dose, single or two shots; about 5 received placebo; per-sample allocation not given. Specimen acquisition occurred on day 63 following the initial vaccine or placebo injection. This adult donor, from Boston, was 18-55 years old. The CDR3 length is 14 residues. Germline CDR1 KGHSH, CDR2 LQKENI. Trimming removed 5 bases from V and 0 bases from J, with 11 bases in between. Notes on the study in general: Comparable non-spike TCR breadth was observed in vaccine and placebo recipients.

The V call is TRBV18, the J call TRBJ2-7; a possible D gene is TRBD1 (5 bases). The sample was peripheral blood, taken in a trial of Ad26.COV2.S vaccine versus placebo. This sequence originates from a person between 18 and 65 years old who received the Ad26.COV2.S COVID-19 vaccine or a placebo. The CDR3 is CASSGAASSYEQYF. The CDR3 nucleotides are TGTGCCAGCTCAGGGGCGGCCAGCTCCTACGAGCAGTACTTC.